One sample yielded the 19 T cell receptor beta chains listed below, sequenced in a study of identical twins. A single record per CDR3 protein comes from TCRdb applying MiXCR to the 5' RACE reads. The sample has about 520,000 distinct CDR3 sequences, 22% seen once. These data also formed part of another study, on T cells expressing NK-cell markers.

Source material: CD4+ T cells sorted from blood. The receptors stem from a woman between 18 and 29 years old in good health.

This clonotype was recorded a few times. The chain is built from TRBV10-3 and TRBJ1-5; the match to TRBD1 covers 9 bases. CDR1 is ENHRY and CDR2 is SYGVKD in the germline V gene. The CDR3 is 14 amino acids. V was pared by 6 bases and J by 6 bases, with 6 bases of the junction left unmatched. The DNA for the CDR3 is TGTGCCATCAGCTCGGGACAGGGATTTCAGCCCCAGCATTTT. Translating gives CAISSGQGFQPQHF.

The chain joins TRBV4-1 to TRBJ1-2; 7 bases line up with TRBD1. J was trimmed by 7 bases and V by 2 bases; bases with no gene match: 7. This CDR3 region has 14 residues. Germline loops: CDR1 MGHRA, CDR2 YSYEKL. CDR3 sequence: CASSQTTGRLGYTF. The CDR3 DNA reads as TGCGCCAGCAGCCAAACGACAGGGAGGCTTGGCTACACCTTC.

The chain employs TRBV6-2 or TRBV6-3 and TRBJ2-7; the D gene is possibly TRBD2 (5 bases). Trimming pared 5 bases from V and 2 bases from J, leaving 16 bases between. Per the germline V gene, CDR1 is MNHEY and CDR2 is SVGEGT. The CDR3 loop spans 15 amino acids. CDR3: CASSRPHEGTYEQYF. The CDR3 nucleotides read TGTGCCAGCAGTCGTCCCCATGAGGGAACCTACGAGCAGTACTTC.

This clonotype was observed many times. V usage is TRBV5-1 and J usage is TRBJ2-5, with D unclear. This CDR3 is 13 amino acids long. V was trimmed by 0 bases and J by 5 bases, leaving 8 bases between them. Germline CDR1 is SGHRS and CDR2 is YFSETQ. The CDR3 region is CASSLGSGETQYF. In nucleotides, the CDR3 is TGCGCCAGCAGCTTGGGTAGTGGGGAGACCCAGTACTTC.

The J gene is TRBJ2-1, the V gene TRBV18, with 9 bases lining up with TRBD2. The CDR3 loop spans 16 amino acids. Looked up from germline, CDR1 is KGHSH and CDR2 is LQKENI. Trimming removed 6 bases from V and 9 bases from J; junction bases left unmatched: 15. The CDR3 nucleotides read TGTGCCAGCTCTTTGTGGACTAGCGACCTCGGCGGTGAGCAGTTCTTC. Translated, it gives CASSLWTSDLGGEQFF.

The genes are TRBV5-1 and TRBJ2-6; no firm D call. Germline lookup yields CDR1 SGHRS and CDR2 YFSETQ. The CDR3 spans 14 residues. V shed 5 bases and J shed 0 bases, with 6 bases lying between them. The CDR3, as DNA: TGCGCCAGCAGGGTCCTCTCTGGGGCCAACGTCCTGACTTTC. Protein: CASRVLSGANVLTF. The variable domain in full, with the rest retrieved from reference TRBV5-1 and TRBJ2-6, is KAGVTQTPRYLIKTRGQQVTLSCSPISGHRSVSWYQQTPGQGLQFLFEYFSETQRNKGNFPGRFSGRQFSNSRSEMNVSTLELGDSALYLCASRVLSGANVLTFGAGSRLTVL.

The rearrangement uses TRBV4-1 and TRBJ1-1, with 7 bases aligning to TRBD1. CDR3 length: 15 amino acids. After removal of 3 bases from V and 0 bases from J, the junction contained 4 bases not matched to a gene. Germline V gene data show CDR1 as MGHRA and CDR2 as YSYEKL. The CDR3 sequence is CASSQRDSVNTEAFF. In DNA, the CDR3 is TGCGCCAGCAGCCAGAGGGACAGTGTGAACACTGAAGCTTTCTTT.

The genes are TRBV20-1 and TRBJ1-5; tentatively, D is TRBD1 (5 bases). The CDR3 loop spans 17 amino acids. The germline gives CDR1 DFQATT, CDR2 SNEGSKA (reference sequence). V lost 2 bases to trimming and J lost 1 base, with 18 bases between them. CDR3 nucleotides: TGCAGTGCTAGATCGGTGGGGGGAAGAAGAAGCAATCAGCCCCAGCATTTT. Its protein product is CSARSVGGRRSNQPQHF.

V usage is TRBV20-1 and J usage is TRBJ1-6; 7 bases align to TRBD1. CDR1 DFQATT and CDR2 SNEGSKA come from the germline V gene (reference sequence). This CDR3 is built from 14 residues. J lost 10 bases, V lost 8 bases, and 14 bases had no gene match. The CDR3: CSTTTGVGGSPLHF. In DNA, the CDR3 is TGCAGTACCACAACAGGGGTCGGTGGCTCACCCCTCCACTTT.

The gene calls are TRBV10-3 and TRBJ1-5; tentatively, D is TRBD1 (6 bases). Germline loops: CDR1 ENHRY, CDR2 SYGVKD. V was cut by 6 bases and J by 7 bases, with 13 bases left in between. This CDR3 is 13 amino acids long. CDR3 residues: CAIRPGVGQPQHF. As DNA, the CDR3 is TGTGCCATCAGGCCAGGGGTGGGGCAGCCCCAGCATTTT.

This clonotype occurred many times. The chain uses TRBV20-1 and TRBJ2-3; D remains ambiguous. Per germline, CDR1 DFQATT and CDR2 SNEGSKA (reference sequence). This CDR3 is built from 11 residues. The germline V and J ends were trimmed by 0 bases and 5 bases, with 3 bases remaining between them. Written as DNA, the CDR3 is TGCAGTGCTAGAGAGCGAGATACGCAGTATTTT. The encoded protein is CSARERDTQYF.

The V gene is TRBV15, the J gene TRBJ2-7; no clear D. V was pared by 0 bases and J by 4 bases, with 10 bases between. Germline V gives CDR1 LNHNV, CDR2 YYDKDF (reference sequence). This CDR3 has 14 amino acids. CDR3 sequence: CATSRDRVQYEQYF. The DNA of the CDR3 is TGTGCCACCAGCAGAGATCGAGTACAATACGAGCAGTACTTC.

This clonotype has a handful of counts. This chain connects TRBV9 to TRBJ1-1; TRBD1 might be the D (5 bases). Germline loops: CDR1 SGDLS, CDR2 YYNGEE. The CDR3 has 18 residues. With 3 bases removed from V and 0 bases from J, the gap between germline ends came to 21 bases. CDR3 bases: TGTGCCAGCAGCGCCGGGACTGGGAGGCGCTTTGTGAACACTGAAGCTTTCTTT. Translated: CASSAGTGRRFVNTEAFF.

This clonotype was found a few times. CDR3 sequence (DNA): TGTGCCAGCAGCTTAGCGACAGGGCTTACCTACGAGCAGTACTTC. Protein: CASSLATGLTYEQYF. The rearrangement uses TRBV7-2 and TRBJ2-7; TRBD1 matches at 7 bases. The trim removed 0 bases at V and 2 bases at J, leaving 4 bases unmatched. CDR1 and CDR2 (germline): SGHTA, FQGNSA. The CDR3 runs 15 residues.

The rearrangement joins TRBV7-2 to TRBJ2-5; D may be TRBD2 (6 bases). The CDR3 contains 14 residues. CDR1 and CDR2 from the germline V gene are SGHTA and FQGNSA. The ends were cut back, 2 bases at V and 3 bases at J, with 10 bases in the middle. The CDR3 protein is CASSLWTTKETQYF. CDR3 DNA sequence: TGTGCCAGCAGCTTATGGACTACGAAAGAGACCCAGTACTTC. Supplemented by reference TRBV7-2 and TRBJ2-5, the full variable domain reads GAGVSQSPSNKVTEKGKDVELRCDPISGHTALYWYRQSLGQGLEFLIYFQGNSAPDKSGLPSDRFSAERTGGSVSTLTIQRTQQEDSAVYLCASSLWTTKETQYFGPGTRLLVL.

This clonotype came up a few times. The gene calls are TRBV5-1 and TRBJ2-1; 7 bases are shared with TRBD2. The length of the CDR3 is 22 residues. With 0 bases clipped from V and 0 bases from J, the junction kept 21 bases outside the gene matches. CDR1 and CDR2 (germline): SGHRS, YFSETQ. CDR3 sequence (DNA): TGCGCCAGCAGCTTGGCCGGGGGGTTGGCGGCACTGGAGGGAAGCTCCTACAATGAGCAGTTCTTC. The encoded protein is CASSLAGGLAALEGSSYNEQFF.

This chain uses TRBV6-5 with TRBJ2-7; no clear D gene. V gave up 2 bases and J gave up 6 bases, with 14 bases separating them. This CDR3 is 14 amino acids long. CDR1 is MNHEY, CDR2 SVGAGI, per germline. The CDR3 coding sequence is TGTGCCAGCAGTTACAGCCCTACCTGGCCCGAGCAGTACTTC. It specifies CASSYSPTWPEQYF.

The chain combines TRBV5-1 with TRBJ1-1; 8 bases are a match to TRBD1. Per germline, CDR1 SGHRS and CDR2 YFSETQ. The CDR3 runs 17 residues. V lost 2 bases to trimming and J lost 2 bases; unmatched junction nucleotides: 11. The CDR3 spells CASSFTGQGLGNTEAFF. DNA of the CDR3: TGCGCCAGCAGCTTCACCGGACAGGGATTAGGAAACACTGAAGCTTTCTTT.

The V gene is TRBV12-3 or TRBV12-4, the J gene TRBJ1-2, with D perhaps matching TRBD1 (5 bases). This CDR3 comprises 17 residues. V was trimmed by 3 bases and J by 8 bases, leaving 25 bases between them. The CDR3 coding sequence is TGTGCCAGCAGTTTTTTCTTGTCAGGGCAGGCCCAAGCGGGCTACACCTTC. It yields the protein CASSFFLSGQAQAGYTF.